The source of this T cell receptor (beta chain) is a study of cytomegalovirus exposure and HLA in healthy donors. General study findings and limits: Only CMV serostatus was available as immune exposure information. Association of a missense DCLRE1C variant with TCR beta V- and J-gene trimming was reported in a later analysis.

At collection, donors were nominally healthy, but unrecorded immune exposures were probable. Notes on this clone: Its specificity is not known. Relative to the germline gene, one junction end is altered; a read error may explain this.

PCR was performed using 60 Vbeta and 13 Jbeta primers. Profiled with immunoSEQ multiplex PCR; TCRdb holds only in-frame clones, not every one. Of some 150,000 clones in the sample, around three quarters are singletons; the top ten hold less than 2.5%. The CDR3 runs 11 residues. The V gene's germline CDR1 is SEHNR and CDR2 FQNEAQ (reference sequence). The gene calls are TRBV7-9 and TRBJ2-7; 8 positions agree with TRBD2. This receptor was identified in a woman aged 45-60 years in good health and CMV-seronegative. Sequencing input: PBMCs. The chain's CDR3 is CSSSLGGTSLF. Written as DNA, the CDR3 is TGTTCCAGCAGCTTGGGGGGGACTAGTCTTTTC.